This TCR beta chain emerged from a study of long-term antiretroviral therapy in people with HIV. Broader study findings: The study found that diversity rose after ART but stayed below transplant donor controls.

As to this clone: What it binds is not known.

Germline CDR1 SGHRS, CDR2 YFSETQ. V gave up 4 bases and J gave up 3 bases, with 11 bases separating them. The CDR3 has 13 amino acids. The authors ran the immunoSEQ assay, v3.0, at survey level. Libraries were prepared by immunoSEQ multiplex PCR; TCRdb keeps only in-frame clonotypes and omits some of them. Of about 29,000 clones listed, nearly 95% are singletons. The clonotype comes from a man in his forties with HIV. This specimen consisted of unsorted PBMCs, obtained 6.2 years after starting antiretroviral therapy. The chain combines TRBV5-1 with TRBJ2-7, with a weak D call TRBD1 (6 bases). In nucleotides, the CDR3 is TGCGCCAGCAGCAGGGACACTTTCTACGAGCAGTACTTC. It translates to CASSRDTFYEQYF.